Following are 9 T cell receptor beta chains from one sample sequenced in a study of blood T cell repertoires in COVID-19. Sequencing was performed with immunoSEQ multiplex PCR; in TCRdb, only in-frame clones are kept and a portion is missing. This table holds under 80,000 clones, 85% to 90% found once. The sequenced material came from peripheral blood. These TCRs come from a human donor in a cohort sampled during active COVID-19.

Notes on this clone: Other nucleotide sequences from this sample produce the same CDR3. The V call is TRBV3-1 (or the pseudogene TRBV3-2), the J call TRBJ2-3; TRBD1 might be the D (6 bases). Deletions cut 4 bases from V and 1 base from J, with 9 bases between. CDR3 length: 14 amino acids. The germline V gene has CDR1 LGHDT and CDR2 YNNKEL (reference sequence). The CDR3: CASSLRTGTDTQYF. The DNA for the CDR3 is TGTGCCAGCAGCCTTAGGACAGGCACAGATACGCAGTATTTT.

This chain joins TRBV25-1 and TRBJ2-5; D gene unclear. The CDR3 extends over 14 amino acids. Trimming took off 5 bases at V and 5 bases at J, with 15 bases between the two ends. Germline V gene lookup returns CDR1 MGHDK and CDR2 SYGVNS. The CDR3 here is CASSLAAPPETQYF. CDR3 DNA: TGTGCCAGCAGTCTCGCGGCACCACCCGAGACCCAGTACTTC.

The chain is built from TRBV5-1 and TRBJ2-3, with TRBD1 matching 9 bases. The CDR3 covers 14 residues. Germline CDR1 SGHRS, CDR2 YFSETQ. Trimming took 5 bases from V and 4 from J; bases not matched to a gene: 5. CDR3 in amino acids: CASRLTGGPDTQYF. The CDR3 nucleotides are TGCGCCAGCAGATTAACAGGGGGCCCAGATACGCAGTATTTT.

The chain is built from TRBV5-1 and TRBJ1-2; no definite D call. Trimming took 4 bases from V and 7 from J, leaving 11 bases between them. The CDR3 is 12 residues long. Germline lookup yields CDR1 SGHRS and CDR2 YFSETQ. CDR3 sequence: CASSPEGSGYTF. DNA of the CDR3: TGCGCCAGCAGCCCGGAAGGGAGTGGCTACACCTTC.

This chain joins TRBV28 and TRBJ2-7; 12 bases agree with TRBD2. The CDR3 is 14 residues long. The germline gives CDR1 MDHEN, CDR2 SYDVKM. With V trimmed by 6 bases and J by 2 bases, 2 bases remained unmatched. CDR3 sequence (DNA): TGTGCCAGCAGCCTAGCGGGAGGGACCTACGAGCAGTACGTC. Protein: CASSLAGGTYEQYV.

The rearrangement joins TRBV15 to TRBJ1-5; 7 bases match TRBD1. The germline V gene encodes CDR1 LNHNV and CDR2 YYDKDF (reference sequence). The CDR3 runs to 14 residues. The V and J ends lost 5 bases and 5 bases, in that order; junction bases with no gene match: 6. The CDR3: CATSQQGSHQPQHF. DNA of the CDR3: TGTGCCACCAGCCAACAGGGGTCCCATCAGCCCCAGCATTTT.

V usage is TRBV7-3 and J usage is TRBJ2-1, with 9 positions matching TRBD1. CDR1 SGHTA and CDR2 FQGTGA come from the germline V gene. V dropped 4 bases and J dropped 9; count of bases not matched to a gene: 4. The CDR3 consists of 13 residues. The CDR3 reads CASSSTGGSEQFF. As DNA, the CDR3 is TGTGCCAGCAGCTCGACAGGGGGAAGTGAGCAGTTCTTC.

This sequence joins TRBV21-1 and TRBJ2-1; the table's TRBD1 call for D was not verified on the DNA. TRBV21-1 is described as a pseudogene. This CDR3 contains 15 residues. Here the CDR3 DNA reads TGTGCCAGCAGCGTCCGACAGGGGCCCTACAATGAGCAGTTCTTC. It specifies CASSVRQGPYNEQFF.

The chain joins TRBV28 to TRBJ1-5; 9 nucleotides agree with TRBD1. Germline-derived CDR1 and CDR2 are MDHEN and SYDVKM. V lost 3 bases, J lost 6 bases, and 6 bases stayed unmatched. This CDR3 is built from 15 residues. CDR3 sequence reads: CASSLGQGPRQPQHF. The CDR3 DNA reads as TGTGCCAGCAGTTTGGGACAGGGTCCCCGTCAGCCCCAGCATTTT.